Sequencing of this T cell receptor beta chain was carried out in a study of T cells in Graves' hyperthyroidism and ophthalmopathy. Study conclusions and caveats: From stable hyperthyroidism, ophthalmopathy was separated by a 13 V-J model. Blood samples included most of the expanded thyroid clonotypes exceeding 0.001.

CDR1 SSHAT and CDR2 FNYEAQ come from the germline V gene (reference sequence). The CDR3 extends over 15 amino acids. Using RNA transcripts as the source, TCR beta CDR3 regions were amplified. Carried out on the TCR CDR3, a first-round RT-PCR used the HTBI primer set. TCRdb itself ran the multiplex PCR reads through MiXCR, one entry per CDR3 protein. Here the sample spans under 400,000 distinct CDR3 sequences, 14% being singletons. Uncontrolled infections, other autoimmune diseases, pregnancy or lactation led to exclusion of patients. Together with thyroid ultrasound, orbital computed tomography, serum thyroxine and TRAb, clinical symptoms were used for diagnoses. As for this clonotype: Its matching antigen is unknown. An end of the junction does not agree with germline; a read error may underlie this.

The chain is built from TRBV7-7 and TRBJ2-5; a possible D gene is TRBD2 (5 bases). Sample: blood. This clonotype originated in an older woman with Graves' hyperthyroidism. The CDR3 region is CASSLGGSLSETQYF. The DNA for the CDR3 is TGTGCTAGCAGCTTAGGCGGGTCCCTGAGCGAGACCCAGTACTTC.